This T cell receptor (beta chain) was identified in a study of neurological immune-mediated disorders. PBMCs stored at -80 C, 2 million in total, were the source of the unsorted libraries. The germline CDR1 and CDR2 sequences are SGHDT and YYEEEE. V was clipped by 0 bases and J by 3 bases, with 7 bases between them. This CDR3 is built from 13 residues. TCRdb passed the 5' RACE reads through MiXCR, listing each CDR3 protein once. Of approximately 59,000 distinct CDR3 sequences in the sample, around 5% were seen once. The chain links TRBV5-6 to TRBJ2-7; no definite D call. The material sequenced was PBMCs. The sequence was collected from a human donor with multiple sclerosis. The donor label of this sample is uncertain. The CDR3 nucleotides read TGTGCCAGCAGCTTGGGATCAGGCTACGAGCAGTACTTC. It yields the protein CASSLGSGYEQYF.